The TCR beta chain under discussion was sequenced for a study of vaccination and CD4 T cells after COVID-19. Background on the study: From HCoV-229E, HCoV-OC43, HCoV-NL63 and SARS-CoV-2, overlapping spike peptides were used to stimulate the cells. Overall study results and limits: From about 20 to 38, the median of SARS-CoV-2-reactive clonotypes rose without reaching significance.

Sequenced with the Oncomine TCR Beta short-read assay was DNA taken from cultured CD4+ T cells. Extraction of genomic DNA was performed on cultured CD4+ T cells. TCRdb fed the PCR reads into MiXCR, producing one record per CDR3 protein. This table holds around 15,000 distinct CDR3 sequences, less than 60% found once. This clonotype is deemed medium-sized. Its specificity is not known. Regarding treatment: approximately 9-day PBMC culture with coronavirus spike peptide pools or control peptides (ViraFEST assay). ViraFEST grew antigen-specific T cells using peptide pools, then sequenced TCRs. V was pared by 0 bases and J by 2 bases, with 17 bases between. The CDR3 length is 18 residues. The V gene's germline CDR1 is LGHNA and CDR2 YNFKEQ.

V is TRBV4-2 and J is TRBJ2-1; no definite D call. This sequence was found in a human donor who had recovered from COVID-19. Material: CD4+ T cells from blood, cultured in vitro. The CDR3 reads CASSQDEVAAFPYNEQFF. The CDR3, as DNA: TGTGCCAGCAGCCAAGATGAGGTAGCCGCTTTTCCCTACAATGAGCAGTTCTTC.